These T cell receptor beta chains were read from a single sample in a study of T cell responses to AZD1222 COVID-19 vaccine. Some clones are missing from TCRdb's copy, which holds only in-frame ones; the method was immunoSEQ multiplex PCR. The sample holds about 150,000 clones; about 90% are singletons and the top ten take roughly 3%. Here the sequenced sample was peripheral blood, taken 28 days after the second AZD1222 dose. The receptor set was obtained from an adult who received the AZD1222 COVID-19 vaccine. CDR3s include the opening cysteine and the closing phenylalanine or tryptophan. Each record gives: V gene, clone size, D gene, J gene, CDR3 DNA, CDR3 protein. A D gene is named only where the DNA matches it firmly. The size field is filled for only some rows; it gives once, few, many or a size class.

v_gene: TRBV27; abundance: NA; d_gene: NA; j_gene: TRBJ2-5; CDR3nt: TGTGCCAGCAGTGTAGTCCAAGAGACCCAGTACTTC; CDR3aa: CASSVVQETQYF
v_gene: TRBV28; abundance: NA; d_gene: NA; j_gene: TRBJ2-7; CDR3nt: TGTGCCAGCAGTTTGGGGTCGGCAGGCTCCTACGAGCAGTACTTC; CDR3aa: CASSLGSAGSYEQYF
v_gene: TRBV6-5; abundance: NA; d_gene: NA; j_gene: TRBJ2-2; CDR3nt: TGTGCCAGCAGTTGGGGTGTGGGAGCGGACACCGGGGAGCTGTTTTTT; CDR3aa: CASSWGVGADTGELFF
v_gene: TRBV7-9; abundance: NA; d_gene: TRBD1; j_gene: TRBJ2-7; CDR3nt: TGTGCCAGCAGTGCCCCTAACAGGGGGCTGTACGAGCAGTACTTC; CDR3aa: CASSAPNRGLYEQYF
v_gene: TRBV28; abundance: NA; d_gene: NA; j_gene: TRBJ1-1; CDR3nt: TGTGCCAGCAGTTTCAAGGGTGAAGCTTTCTTT; CDR3aa: CASSFKGEAFF
v_gene: TRBV6-5; abundance: NA; d_gene: NA; j_gene: TRBJ2-7; CDR3nt: TGTGCCAGCAGTTACTCGTTCGGAGGGACAAGGTGGGAGCAGTACTTC; CDR3aa: CASSYSFGGTRWEQYF
v_gene: TRBV5-5; abundance: NA; d_gene: NA; j_gene: TRBJ1-1; CDR3nt: TGTGCCAGCAGCTTGTGGGGGTATAGCATGAACACTGAAGCTTTCTTT; CDR3aa: CASSLWGYSMNTEAFF
v_gene: TRBV28; abundance: NA; d_gene: TRBD2; j_gene: TRBJ2-3; CDR3nt: TGTGCCAGCAGTTTAAATCCTAGCGGGATAGGAGATACGCAGTATTTT; CDR3aa: CASSLNPSGIGDTQYF
v_gene: TRBV5-1; abundance: NA; d_gene: TRBD2; j_gene: TRBJ2-1; CDR3nt: TGCGCCAGCAGCTTGGGGCGGGAGGGCCTTGAGAATGAGCAGTTCTTC; CDR3aa: CASSLGREGLENEQFF
v_gene: TRBV27; abundance: NA; d_gene: NA; j_gene: TRBJ2-1; CDR3nt: TGTGCCAGCAGTACGGGCCCCTACAATGAGCAGTTCTTC; CDR3aa: CASSTGPYNEQFF
v_gene: TRBV7-9; abundance: NA; d_gene: NA; j_gene: TRBJ2-1; CDR3nt: TGTGCCAGCAGTTTCGGAGGGGCCGCATTCAATGAGCAGTTCTTC; CDR3aa: CASSFGGAAFNEQFF
v_gene: TRBV19; abundance: NA; d_gene: NA; j_gene: TRBJ1-3; CDR3nt: TGTGCCAGTAGTGACAGCTCTGGAAACACCATATATTTT; CDR3aa: CASSDSSGNTIYF
v_gene: TRBV6-1; abundance: NA; d_gene: TRBD2; j_gene: TRBJ2-7; CDR3nt: TGTGCCAGCAGTGAACCGGCTAGCGGGGACGGGGAGCAGTACTTC; CDR3aa: CASSEPASGDGEQYF
v_gene: TRBV5-4; abundance: NA; d_gene: NA; j_gene: TRBJ1-2; CDR3nt: TGTGCCAGCAGCTTGGCCCCGCAGGGGCGCTATGGCTACACCTTC; CDR3aa: CASSLAPQGRYGYTF
v_gene: TRBV30; abundance: NA; d_gene: NA; j_gene: TRBJ1-5; CDR3nt: TGTGCCTGGAGTGGAACAGGGAAACAGCCCCAGCATTTT; CDR3aa: CAWSGTGKQPQHF
v_gene: TRBV28; abundance: NA; d_gene: NA; j_gene: TRBJ1-1; CDR3nt: TGTGCCACCCGCCAATCGGGTGGCCATGGTGAAGCTTTCTTT; CDR3aa: CATRQSGGHGEAFF
v_gene: TRBV10-3; abundance: NA; d_gene: NA; j_gene: TRBJ2-2; CDR3nt: TGTGCCACTTCAAGGTTGGGCCGCCAACAGAACACCGGGGAGCTGTTTTTT; CDR3aa: CATSRLGRQQNTGELFF
v_gene: TRBV7-2; abundance: NA; d_gene: NA; j_gene: TRBJ2-7; CDR3nt: TGTGCCAGCAGCCTGGTGGGGGGCGCAGGAGGCGAGCAGTACTTC; CDR3aa: CASSLVGGAGGEQYF
v_gene: TRBV7-2; abundance: NA; d_gene: NA; j_gene: TRBJ1-1; CDR3nt: TGTGCCAGCAGCCCTGACAGGAATTACGGTGAAGCTTTCTTT; CDR3aa: CASSPDRNYGEAFF
v_gene: TRBV27; abundance: NA; d_gene: NA; j_gene: TRBJ2-5; CDR3nt: TGTGCCAGCAGTTCCCCCCTAGGGGCGCAACAAGAGACCCAGTACTTC; CDR3aa: CASSSPLGAQQETQYF
v_gene: TRBV6-4; abundance: NA; d_gene: TRBD1; j_gene: TRBJ1-4; CDR3nt: TGTGCCAGCAGTGAACAGGGGGCGCTTCGGGAAAAACTGTTTTTT; CDR3aa: CASSEQGALREKLFF
v_gene: TRBV10-3; abundance: NA; d_gene: NA; j_gene: TRBJ2-3; CDR3nt: TGTGCCATCAGTGATGGAGGGGTGAGCGCAGATACGCAGTATTTT; CDR3aa: CAISDGGVSADTQYF
v_gene: TRBV6-5; abundance: NA; d_gene: NA; j_gene: TRBJ2-1; CDR3nt: TGTGCCAGCACCAAAACAGGGAGCAATGAGCAGTTCTTC; CDR3aa: CASTKTGSNEQFF
v_gene: TRBV6-1; abundance: NA; d_gene: TRBD2; j_gene: TRBJ2-1; CDR3nt: TGTGCCAGCAGTGAAGCGACTAGCGGGCACAATGAGCAGTTCTTC; CDR3aa: CASSEATSGHNEQFF
v_gene: TRBV19; abundance: once; d_gene: NA; j_gene: TRBJ1-1; CDR3nt: TGTGCCAGTAGTGCACGGGTTACGGAAGCTTTCTTT; CDR3aa: CASSARVTEAFF
v_gene: TRBV27; abundance: NA; d_gene: NA; j_gene: TRBJ1-2; CDR3nt: TGTGCCAGCAGTTTAGGGGCAGGGCCTAACTATGGCTACACCTTC; CDR3aa: CASSLGAGPNYGYTF
v_gene: TRBV18; abundance: NA; d_gene: NA; j_gene: TRBJ2-1; CDR3nt: TGTGCCAGCTCCACGCTGGGGGTAGTAGGCAATGAGCAGTTCTTC; CDR3aa: CASSTLGVVGNEQFF
v_gene: TRBV4-1; abundance: NA; d_gene: TRBD1; j_gene: TRBJ1-1; CDR3nt: TGCGCCAGCAGCCAAGATCAACAGGGGTTCACTGAAGCTTTCTTT; CDR3aa: CASSQDQQGFTEAFF
v_gene: TRBV6-2/TRBV6-3; abundance: NA; d_gene: NA; j_gene: TRBJ2-7; CDR3nt: TGTGCCAGCAGCCCTGACCCAATGGGGGTTTACGAGCAGTACTTC; CDR3aa: CASSPDPMGVYEQYF
v_gene: TRBV6-2/TRBV6-3; abundance: NA; d_gene: NA; j_gene: TRBJ2-1; CDR3nt: TGTGCCAGCAGTTACTCGACCGGATACAATGAGCAGTTCTTC; CDR3aa: CASSYSTGYNEQFF
v_gene: TRBV6-5; abundance: NA; d_gene: TRBD2; j_gene: TRBJ2-7; CDR3nt: TGTGCCAGCAGTTACGGGAGGGCCTTCTACGAGCAGTACTTC; CDR3aa: CASSYGRAFYEQYF
v_gene: TRBV29-1; abundance: NA; d_gene: NA; j_gene: TRBJ1-2; CDR3nt: TGCAGCGTCGCTGACAGTTACTATGGCTACACCTTC; CDR3aa: CSVADSYYGYTF
v_gene: TRBV27; abundance: NA; d_gene: NA; j_gene: TRBJ2-7; CDR3nt: TGTGCCAGCAGTTCTGGGTCCGGTAGAAAGTACTTC; CDR3aa: CASSSGSGRKYF
v_gene: TRBV7-3; abundance: NA; d_gene: TRBD2; j_gene: TRBJ2-3; CDR3nt: TGTGCCAGCAGCCAAAGCGGGAGAGGGGGAGATACGCAGTATTTT; CDR3aa: CASSQSGRGGDTQYF
v_gene: TRBV5-4; abundance: NA; d_gene: NA; j_gene: TRBJ1-3; CDR3nt: TGTGCCAGCAGCTCGGACAGAAGAAACACCATATATTTT; CDR3aa: CASSSDRRNTIYF
v_gene: TRBV19; abundance: NA; d_gene: NA; j_gene: TRBJ1-6; CDR3nt: TGTGCCAGTAGTATCGGGTATAATTCACCCCTCCACTTT; CDR3aa: CASSIGYNSPLHF
v_gene: TRBV30; abundance: NA; d_gene: TRBD1; j_gene: TRBJ1-1; CDR3nt: TGTGCCTGGAGTGGACAGGGTATGACTGAAGCTTTCTTT; CDR3aa: CAWSGQGMTEAFF
v_gene: TRBV30; abundance: NA; d_gene: NA; j_gene: TRBJ1-5; CDR3nt: TGTGCCTGCCAGGTCGGCAATCAGCCCCAGCATTTT; CDR3aa: CACQVGNQPQHF
v_gene: TRBV15; abundance: NA; d_gene: NA; j_gene: TRBJ1-5; CDR3nt: TGTGCCACCAGCCCTACCGGGGGGATTCAGCCCCAGCATTTT; CDR3aa: CATSPTGGIQPQHF
v_gene: TRBV3-1/TRBV3-2; abundance: NA; d_gene: TRBD1; j_gene: TRBJ2-1; CDR3nt: TGTGCCAGCACCAAACAGGGGTACGAGCAGTTCTTC; CDR3aa: CASTKQGYEQFF
v_gene: TRBV18; abundance: NA; d_gene: TRBD2; j_gene: TRBJ2-1; CDR3nt: TGTGCCAGCTCACTTAGCGGGAGCTCCTACAATGAGCAGTTCTTC; CDR3aa: CASSLSGSSYNEQFF
v_gene: TRBV14; abundance: NA; d_gene: NA; j_gene: TRBJ2-7; CDR3nt: TGTGCCAGCAGCCAAGGACAGGACATCTACGAGCAGTACTTC; CDR3aa: CASSQGQDIYEQYF
v_gene: TRBV4-3; abundance: NA; d_gene: NA; j_gene: TRBJ2-6; CDR3nt: TGCGCCAGCAGCCAAGACCTGAGCTCTGGGGCCAACGTCCTGACTTTC; CDR3aa: CASSQDLSSGANVLTF
v_gene: TRBV28; abundance: NA; d_gene: NA; j_gene: TRBJ1-4; CDR3nt: TGTGCCAGCAGTTTCTCGGGGAAACTGTTTTTT; CDR3aa: CASSFSGKLFF
v_gene: TRBV28; abundance: NA; d_gene: TRBD1; j_gene: TRBJ1-2; CDR3nt: TGTGCCAGCAGTTTACGGGAGGACAGGGGCTATGGCTACACCTTC; CDR3aa: CASSLREDRGYGYTF
v_gene: TRBV11-1; abundance: NA; d_gene: TRBD2; j_gene: TRBJ2-2; CDR3nt: TGTGCCAGCAGCTTAGCTCTAGCGGGGGGCACCGGGGAGCTGTTTTTT; CDR3aa: CASSLALAGGTGELFF
v_gene: TRBV7-9; abundance: few; d_gene: NA; j_gene: TRBJ1-2; CDR3nt: TGTGCCAGCAGCTTAGCTTACTGGGGCAACTATGGCTACACCTTC; CDR3aa: CASSLAYWGNYGYTF
v_gene: TRBV19; abundance: few; d_gene: NA; j_gene: TRBJ2-1; CDR3nt: TGTGCCAGTAGTACAAGCTGGGTTAGTGAGCAGTTCTTC; CDR3aa: CASSTSWVSEQFF
v_gene: TRBV12-3/TRBV12-4; abundance: once; d_gene: NA; j_gene: TRBJ1-2; CDR3nt: TGTGCCAGCAGTTTAAACTATGGCTACACCTTC; CDR3aa: CASSLNYGYTF
v_gene: TRBV11-2; abundance: NA; d_gene: NA; j_gene: TRBJ2-5; CDR3nt: TGTGCCAGCAGTCAAGAGGGCCTCTCCCGGGAGACCCAGTACTTC; CDR3aa: CASSQEGLSRETQYF
v_gene: TRBV10-2; abundance: once; d_gene: NA; j_gene: TRBJ1-2; CDR3nt: TGCGCCAGCAGTGGGGGGGCCATCGGCTACACCTTC; CDR3aa: CASSGGAIGYTF
v_gene: TRBV28; abundance: NA; d_gene: NA; j_gene: TRBJ1-4; CDR3nt: TGTGCCAGCAGCCTTGGGGGACCGACTCTTTATGAAAAACTGTTTTTT; CDR3aa: CASSLGGPTLYEKLFF
v_gene: TRBV7-9; abundance: NA; d_gene: NA; j_gene: TRBJ2-1; CDR3nt: TGTGCCAGCAGTTCTGGGGGTCGATACAATGAGCAGTTCTTC; CDR3aa: CASSSGGRYNEQFF
v_gene: TRBV4-1; abundance: NA; d_gene: TRBD1; j_gene: TRBJ2-2; CDR3nt: TGCGCCAGCAGCTTAAGACAGGGGGCCACCGGGGAGCTGTTTTTT; CDR3aa: CASSLRQGATGELFF
v_gene: TRBV5-1; abundance: NA; d_gene: NA; j_gene: TRBJ2-1; CDR3nt: TGCGCCAGCAGCTTGGACCGGACCTCGGCCTACAATGAGCAGTTCTTC; CDR3aa: CASSLDRTSAYNEQFF
v_gene: TRBV4-3; abundance: NA; d_gene: TRBD2; j_gene: TRBJ2-7; CDR3nt: TGCGCCAGCAGCCAAGGGATAGCGGGAGAGTCCTACGAGCAGTACTTC; CDR3aa: CASSQGIAGESYEQYF
v_gene: TRBV28; abundance: NA; d_gene: TRBD1; j_gene: TRBJ1-1; CDR3nt: TGTGCCAGCACCGCAGGGGGCTGGACTGAAGCTTTCTTT; CDR3aa: CASTAGGWTEAFF
v_gene: TRBV14; abundance: NA; d_gene: TRBD2; j_gene: TRBJ2-7; CDR3nt: TGTGCCAGCAGCCAAGACACTAGCGGGAGGAGGGCCTACGAGCAGTACTTC; CDR3aa: CASSQDTSGRRAYEQYF
v_gene: TRBV28; abundance: NA; d_gene: NA; j_gene: TRBJ2-1; CDR3nt: TGTGCCAGCAGTTTATTACAGAATGAGCAGTTCTTC; CDR3aa: CASSLLQNEQFF